A single sample is the source of the 27 T cell receptor beta chains below, sequenced in a study of T cell repertoires in cytomegalovirus infection. TCRdb reprocessed the reads with MiXCR, giving one entry per CDR3 protein. The sample records some 350,000 distinct CDR3 sequences, about 28% being singletons. Their antigens remain unidentified. The specimen comprised cultured PBMCs, sampled from culture after CMV antigen stimulation. These receptors all stem from a human donor in good health (CMV status not recorded). Some clones in this sample may be carry-over from other donors' samples.

This clonotype was counted between two and nine times. The rearrangement uses TRBV7-6 and TRBJ2-2; TRBD1 might be the D (5 bases). Germline V gene lookup returns CDR1 SGHVS and CDR2 FNYEAQ. CDR3 length: 18 amino acids. V was pared by 5 bases and J by 2 bases, with 21 bases between. The CDR3 here is CASSPGPGVTDNTGELFF. The CDR3 DNA is TGTGCCAGCAGCCCGGGCCCAGGAGTGACAGATAACACCGGGGAGCTGTTTTTT.

V is TRBV7-8 and J is TRBJ2-2; TRBD1 agrees at 12 bases. This CDR3 contains 16 residues. Unmatched junction bases numbered 6, after V lost 5 bases and J lost 5 bases. The germline CDR1 and CDR2 sequences are SGHVS and FQNEAQ. CDR3 residues: CASSPRDRGLTGELFF. The CDR3 coding sequence is TGTGCCAGCAGCCCACGGGACAGGGGGCTTACCGGGGAGCTGTTTTTT.

V gene TRBV9 combines with J gene TRBJ2-3, with D uncertain. The V gene's germline CDR1 is SGDLS and CDR2 YYNGEE. Trimming removed 4 bases at V and 10 bases at J, with 16 bases between. The CDR3 sequence is 13 residues long. The CDR3 sequence: CASSPLAYGSQYF. As DNA, the CDR3 is TGTGCCAGCAGCCCCCTTGCCTACGGGTCGCAGTATTTT.

V and J are TRBV11-2 and TRBJ2-7; D could derive from TRBD1 or TRBD2 (5 bases each). The CDR3 is 15 amino acids. The germline V gene has CDR1 SGHAT and CDR2 FQNNGV. Trimming left V 1 base short and J 7 bases short, with 17 bases between. The CDR3 DNA follows: TGTGCCAGCAGCTTAGGAGGGACCCTCTCCCGGGAGCAGTACTTC. This sequence encodes CASSLGGTLSREQYF.

This chain joins TRBV25-1 and TRBJ2-5; D gene ambiguous. The germline CDR1 and CDR2 sequences are MGHDK and SYGVNS. The CDR3 length is 13 residues. V lost 8 bases, J lost 1 base, and 11 bases lay in between. The CDR3 here is CASSIGGQETQYF. CDR3 bases: TGTGCCAGCTCCATTGGTGGCCAAGAGACCCAGTACTTC.

The rearrangement links TRBV7-2 to TRBJ2-7; D gene unclear. The V and J ends lost 8 bases and 2 bases respectively, with 4 bases between them. CDR1 is SGHTA and CDR2 is FQGNSA in the germline V gene. The CDR3 has 10 residues. CDR3 residues: CASGTYEQYF. CDR3 DNA sequence: TGTGCCAGCGGAACCTACGAGCAGTACTTC.

This sequence joins TRBV28 and TRBJ2-1; TRBD1 is a possible D gene (6 bases). Trimming cost V 4 bases and J 9 bases, with 10 bases left between them. In germline, CDR1 is MDHEN, CDR2 SYDVKM. This CDR3 is built from 12 residues. This CDR3 reads CASSSQGFEQFF. CDR3 in DNA: TGTGCCAGCAGTTCTCAGGGGTTTGAGCAGTTCTTC.

The chain is built from TRBV12-3 or TRBV12-4 and TRBJ1-3; D is possibly TRBD1 (6 bases). The V and J ends lost 7 bases and 3 bases respectively, with 16 bases between them. This CDR3 comprises 15 residues. The CDR3 DNA follows: TGTGCCAGCATCTTGACAGGAAATCTTGGAAACACCATATATTTT. It is translated as CASILTGNLGNTIYF.

The rearrangement uses TRBV20-1 and TRBJ1-2; 7 bases match TRBD1. Trimming at V came to 5 bases and at J to 3 bases, leaving 9 bases not matched to a gene. The V gene's germline CDR1 is DFQATT and CDR2 SNEGSKA (reference sequence). The CDR3 length is 14 residues. CDR3 bases: TGCAGTGCTCCCAGGGACAGAAGGGACTATGGCTACACCTTC. This translates into CSAPRDRRDYGYTF.

The chain has TRBV27 and TRBJ1-2, with 7 nucleotides matching TRBD1. This CDR3 is built from 14 residues. J gave up 7 bases and V 5 bases, and 10 bases lay outside the gene matches. Germline V gene sequence: CDR1 MNHEY, CDR2 SMNVEV (reference sequence). The CDR3 is CASSPRRAGGGYTF. The CDR3 DNA follows: TGTGCCAGCAGTCCCCGGAGGGCAGGGGGTGGCTACACCTTC.

The V gene is TRBV12-3 or TRBV12-4, the J gene TRBJ1-5, with TRBD1 identical over 7 bases. There are 15 residues in the CDR3. With 2 bases clipped from V and 5 bases from J, the junction kept 6 bases outside the gene matches. CDR3 coding DNA: TGTGCCAGCAGTTTAAGGAGGGGGCGGGATCAGCCCCAGCATTTT. As protein: CASSLRRGRDQPQHF.

This clonotype was seen a handful of times. The chain has TRBV10-3 and TRBJ2-7; 12 bases are a match to TRBD2. Germline V gene data show CDR1 as ENHRY and CDR2 as SYGVKD. CDR3 size: 16 residues. The V segment lost 4 bases and the J segment 4 bases; nucleotides outside the gene matches: 8. In DNA, the CDR3 is TGTGCCATCAGTGGGACTAGCGGGGAGAACGGATACGAGCAGTACTTC. Protein product: CAISGTSGENGYEQYF.

This CDR3 is CASIKGDTEAFF. The CDR3 nucleotides are TGTGCCAGCATCAAGGGAGACACTGAAGCTTTCTTT. V and J are TRBV12-3 or TRBV12-4 and TRBJ1-1, with D unresolved. V lost 7 bases to trimming and J lost 3 bases, with 9 bases between them. The CDR3 has 12 residues.

This clonotype was counted once. V is TRBV11-3 and J is TRBJ2-1; 11 nucleotides align to TRBD2. This CDR3 contains 16 residues. CDR1 is SGHNT, CDR2 YENEEA, per germline. J was trimmed by 6 bases and V by 5 bases; bases with no gene match: 9. The DNA for the CDR3 is TGTGCCAGCAGCCCTCATAGCGGGGGGGCCTTCAATGAGCAGTTCTTC. Residues: CASSPHSGGAFNEQFF.

The table lists this clonotype with a few counts. The chain links TRBV12-3 or TRBV12-4 to TRBJ2-5; 10 nucleotides align to TRBD1. The ends lost 3 bases at V and 1 base at J; junction bases unmatched: 2. CDR3 length: 15 amino acids. The CDR3 protein is CASSLGDRGQETQYF. DNA for the CDR3: TGTGCCAGCAGTTTGGGGGACAGGGGCCAAGAGACCCAGTACTTC.

This clonotype showed up just a few times. The chain employs TRBV7-8 and TRBJ2-7; D ambiguous. CDR3 size: 12 residues. V was pared by 4 bases and J by 4 bases, with 8 bases between. Per germline, CDR1 SGHVS and CDR2 FQNEAQ. CDR3 amino acids: CASSSARYEQYF. The CDR3 bases are TGTGCCAGCAGCTCCGCGAGGTACGAGCAGTACTTC.

This clonotype has more than one count but fewer than ten. The chain joins TRBV28 to TRBJ2-1, with 7 bases matching TRBD1. Trimming took 4 bases from V and 10 from J; bases not matched to a gene: 7. The germline CDR1 and CDR2 sequences are MDHEN and SYDVKM. The CDR3 extends over 13 amino acids. CDR3 residues: CASSSTGLREQFF. The DNA for the CDR3 is TGTGCCAGCAGTTCGACAGGGCTCCGGGAGCAGTTCTTC.

This chain connects TRBV20-1 to TRBJ2-1, with 10 nucleotides matching TRBD2. This CDR3 region has 16 residues. The ends lost 1 base at V and 7 bases at J; junction bases unmatched: 10. Germline V gives CDR1 DFQATT, CDR2 SNEGSKA (reference sequence). CDR3 bases: TGCAGTGCTAGAGCCACTAGCGGGATACGGTGGAATGAGCAGTTCTTC. It specifies CSARATSGIRWNEQFF.

This clonotype was recorded a few times. V gene TRBV25-1 combines with J gene TRBJ1-5; D remains ambiguous. With 3 bases removed from V and 6 bases from J, the gap between germline ends came to 15 bases. Germline V gives CDR1 MGHDK, CDR2 SYGVNS. There are 15 residues in the CDR3. The CDR3 is CASSEGIGSFQPQHF. The DNA for the CDR3 is TGTGCCAGCAGTGAGGGAATCGGAAGCTTTCAGCCCCAGCATTTT.

The chain links TRBV6-6 to TRBJ1-5; D is unclear. This CDR3 is 14 amino acids long. Trimming cost V 0 bases and J 1 base, with 4 bases left between them. From germline, CDR1 is MNHNY and CDR2 SVGAGI (reference sequence). CDR3 nucleotides: TGTGCCAGCAGTTACTCGCGCAGCAATCAGCCCCAGCATTTT. Protein sequence: CASSYSRSNQPQHF.

The rearrangement links TRBV28 to TRBJ2-1; 11 bases are shared with TRBD2. The CDR3 runs to 15 residues. V was pared by 5 bases and J by 7 bases, with 7 bases of the junction left unmatched. Germline V gene data show CDR1 as MDHEN and CDR2 as SYDVKM. CDR3: CASSKYSGRGNEQFF. CDR3 coding DNA: TGTGCCAGCAGTAAATATAGCGGGAGGGGAAATGAGCAGTTCTTC.

This sequence joins TRBV7-2 and TRBJ2-1, with D possibly matching TRBD2 (6 bases). The germline V and J ends were trimmed by 1 base and 2 bases, with 12 bases remaining between them. Germline V gives CDR1 SGHTA, CDR2 FQGNSA. This CDR3 is 16 amino acids long. The chain's CDR3 is CASSLVGGGTYNEQFF. CDR3 nucleotide sequence: TGTGCCAGCAGCTTAGTTGGGGGAGGAACCTACAATGAGCAGTTCTTC.

Remarks on this clonotype: A much more abundant neighbour one base away suggests this may be a read error. This chain uses TRBV7-2 with TRBJ1-5, with TRBD1 as a possible D gene (5 bases). Trimming took 3 bases from V and 4 from J, leaving 16 bases between them. Germline V CDR1 and CDR2: SGHTA, FQGNSA. This CDR3 is built from 16 residues. DNA of the CDR3: TGTGCCAGCAGCTTGGTGGGACGGACTGTAAATCAGCCCCAGCATTTT. It yields the protein CASSLVGRTVNQPQHF.

This clonotype was detected a few times. The genes are TRBV5-4 and TRBJ2-1; 10 bases match TRBD1. The length of the CDR3 is 16 residues. The ends lost 4 bases at V and 5 bases at J; junction bases unmatched: 9. CDR1 is SGHNT, CDR2 YYREEE, per germline (reference sequence). CDR3 DNA sequence: TGTGCCAGCAGCCCCCGGGACAGGGGAAACAACAATGAGCAGTTCTTC. This gives the protein CASSPRDRGNNNEQFF.

This clonotype was recorded a few times. The chain links TRBV24-1 to TRBJ2-5; D uncertain. CDR3 length: 13 residues. Germline CDR1 is KGHDR and CDR2 is SFDVKD. With 6 bases removed from V and 4 bases from J, the gap between germline ends came to 11 bases. The CDR3, as DNA: TGTGCCACCAGTCGGACGCCTGGAGAGACCCAGTACTTC. Its translation is CATSRTPGETQYF.

This chain connects TRBV2 to TRBJ1-2; no clear D. The CDR3 extends over 14 amino acids. V dropped 5 bases and J dropped 2 bases, with 12 bases sitting between them. Germline assignment: CDR1 SNHLY and CDR2 FYNNEI. As DNA, the CDR3 is TGTGCCAGCAGTCTGAGGGATATCAACTATGGCTACACCTTC. Its translation: CASSLRDINYGYTF.

V and J are TRBV7-8 and TRBJ2-3; D gene uncertain. From germline, CDR1 is SGHVS and CDR2 FQNEAQ. Trimming pared 1 base from V and 0 bases from J, leaving 5 bases between. The CDR3 is made up of 14 amino acids. The CDR3 nucleotides read TGTGCCAGCAGCTTAGAGGATAGCACAGATACGCAGTATTTT. Amino acid sequence: CASSLEDSTDTQYF.